A single sample is the source of the 26 T cell receptor beta chains below, sequenced in a study of CD8+CD57+ T cells in acquired aplastic anemia. Profiles of TCR beta VDJ and CDR3 were generated from a genomic DNA template. TCRdb called the reads again in MiXCR, with one record for every CDR3 protein. The sample lists 30,000 to 40,000 distinct CDR3 sequences; around 82% were seen once. The sequenced material came from sorted CD4+, CD8+, or CD8+CD57+ T cells (not recorded which) from PBMCs. The receptors here all came from a human donor in good health, serving as a control.

The chain combines TRBV6-6 with TRBJ2-5, with D unresolved. The CDR3 loop spans 11 amino acids. The germline V and J ends were trimmed by 7 bases and 5 bases, with 8 bases remaining between them. Per germline, CDR1 MNHNY and CDR2 SVGAGI (reference sequence). The CDR3 bases are TGTGCCAGCACCCACAAGGAGACCCAGTACTTC. It encodes CASTHKETQYF.

The chain employs TRBV2 and TRBJ2-5, with D tentatively TRBD2 (6 bases). There are 15 residues in the CDR3. Germline loops: CDR1 SNHLY, CDR2 FYNNEI. V lost 5 bases to trimming and J lost 3 bases, with 16 bases between them. This chain's CDR3 is CASSSLIGGKETQYF. The DNA for the CDR3 is TGTGCCAGCAGTTCCTTGATAGGAGGGAAAGAGACCCAGTACTTC.

Concerning this clonotype: One end of the junction fails to match germline, which may point to a read error. The chain links TRBV29-1 to TRBJ1-2; a possible D gene is TRBD1 (6 bases). This CDR3 has 12 residues. Germline-derived CDR1 and CDR2 are SQVTM and ANQGSEA. As DNA, the CDR3 is TGCAGCGCCGAGGGAGGGGGTAGTGGCTGCACCTTC. Its translation: CSAEGGGSGCTF.

The rearrangement links TRBV15 to TRBJ2-5; D gene unclear. V lost 0 bases and J lost 4, with 6 bases in between. CDR1 is LNHNV and CDR2 is YYDKDF in the germline V gene (reference sequence). This CDR3 is built from 13 residues. CDR3 sequence (DNA): TGTGCCACCAGCAGAGATAGGAGAGAGACCCAGTACTTC. Protein: CATSRDRRETQYF.

This clonotype was recorded only once. This chain links TRBV5-4 with TRBJ1-2; possibly TRBD1 for D (6 bases). V was pared by 2 bases and J by 8 bases, with 7 bases between. In germline, CDR1 is SGHNT, CDR2 YYREEE (reference sequence). This CDR3 contains 11 residues. The DNA for the CDR3 is TGTGCCAGCAGCTTTCAGGGGGGCTACACCTTC. It encodes CASSFQGGYTF.

The V and J genes are TRBV7-9 and TRBJ2-7; TRBD1 agrees at 10 bases. In germline, CDR1 is SEHNR, CDR2 FQNEAQ (reference sequence). V was clipped by 5 bases and J by 6 bases; unmatched bases: 1. The CDR3 runs 12 residues. For the CDR3, the DNA is TGTGCCAGCAGCGGGACAGGGGCCGAGCAGTACTTC. This codes for CASSGTGAEQYF.

This clonotype has at least ten counts. As DNA, the CDR3 is TGTGCCAGCAGCACTCCGGGACTGAATTACAATGAGCAGTTCTTC. As protein: CASSTPGLNYNEQFF. The chain couples TRBV6-1 to TRBJ2-1, with a tentative D call TRBD2 (6 bases). V lost 6 bases and J lost 4, with 16 bases in between. CDR3 length: 15 amino acids. Germline V CDR1 and CDR2: MNHNS, SASEGT.

This chain joins TRBV29-1 and TRBJ2-3; D might be TRBD1 (5 bases). Trimming removed 6 bases from V and 1 base from J, with 11 bases in between. CDR1 SQVTM and CDR2 ANQGSEA come from the germline V gene. CDR3 length equals 13 residues. CDR3 coding DNA: TGCAGCGTCCGTCTGGGGCGCACAGATACGCAGTATTTT. Protein sequence: CSVRLGRTDTQYF.

This clonotype is deemed medium-sized. V gene TRBV12-3 or TRBV12-4 combines with J gene TRBJ2-5; 7 positions agree with TRBD1. J gave up 7 bases and V 5 bases, and 13 bases lay outside the gene matches. CDR3 length equals 15 residues. CDR3 coding DNA: TGTGCCAGCAGTCTCACACAGGGGTTTGAGGGGACCCAGTACTTC. Translation: CASSLTQGFEGTQYF.

This sequence joins TRBV20-1 and TRBJ2-7, with D perhaps matching TRBD1 (5 bases). This CDR3 has 15 amino acids. V dropped 8 bases and J dropped 1 base, with 21 bases sitting between them. Germline-derived CDR1 and CDR2 are DFQATT and SNEGSKA (reference sequence). In nucleotides, the CDR3 is TGCAGTACAATCCCCTTACAGGCCGCATCCTACGAGCAGTACTTC. Its protein is CSTIPLQAASYEQYF.

J is TRBJ2-3 and V is TRBV25-1; 8 bases map to TRBD1. Germline V CDR1 and CDR2: MGHDK, SYGVNS. J gave up 5 bases and V 3 bases, and 7 bases lay outside the gene matches. The CDR3 runs 15 residues. The CDR3 DNA follows: TGTGCCAGCAGTGATCCGGGACAGGAAATAGATACGCAGTATTTT. The encoded protein is CASSDPGQEIDTQYF.

The DNA for the CDR3 is TGTGCCATCAGTGATCCGGCGGGGAGCTCCTACGAGCAGTACTTC. Its protein is CAISDPAGSSYEQYF. The chain combines TRBV10-3 with TRBJ2-7; tentatively, D is TRBD2 (6 bases). The CDR3 consists of 15 residues. With 3 bases removed from V and 0 bases from J, the gap between germline ends came to 12 bases. CDR1 and CDR2 (germline): ENHRY, SYGVKD.

CDR3 bases: TGTGCCAGCAGCTTGGCTCCAGGGCCCACCGGGGAGCTGTTTTTT. It specifies CASSLAPGPTGELFF. The chain employs TRBV5-4 and TRBJ2-2; a possible D gene is TRBD1 (5 bases). Germline assignment: CDR1 SGHNT and CDR2 YYREEE (reference sequence). The CDR3 runs to 15 residues. Trimming took 0 bases from V and 4 from J, leaving 10 bases between them.

The sample holds one count of this clonotype. The germline gene is not matched at one end of the junction; a read error may be the cause. This sequence joins TRBV10-3 and TRBJ1-1, with D uncertain. This CDR3 has 13 residues. Germline loops: CDR1 ENHRY, CDR2 SYGVKD. This CDR3 reads CAISGGRNTEAFF. CDR3 DNA: TGTGCCATCAGTGGAGGGCGGAACACTGAGGCTTTCTTT.

This clonotype has just a few counts. This CDR3 is CASSPGDRNQPQHF. Here the CDR3 DNA reads TGTGCCAGTAGCCCTGGTGATCGCAATCAGCCCCAGCATTTT. The rearrangement uses TRBV19 and TRBJ1-5; D is undetermined. There are 14 residues in the CDR3. Trimming took off 6 bases at V and 2 bases at J, with 11 bases between the two ends. Germline CDR1 and CDR2: LNHDA and SQIVND (reference sequence).

The chain recombines TRBV10-3 with TRBJ1-2; weak D call: TRBD1 (6 bases). Per germline, CDR1 ENHRY and CDR2 SYGVKD. The CDR3 has 12 residues. The V gene lost 8 bases and the J gene lost 8 bases, with 15 bases spanning the gap. The CDR3 DNA sequence: TGTGCCATCTGGGTTCAGGGGAGCGGCTACACCTTC. Protein product: CAIWVQGSGYTF.

This clonotype is medium-sized within its sample. The rearrangement uses TRBV19 and TRBJ1-5; D ambiguous. Trimming left V 6 bases short and J 0 bases short, with 12 bases between. This CDR3 spans 15 amino acids. Germline CDR1 and CDR2: LNHDA and SQIVND (reference sequence). The CDR3 sequence: CASRTTFNSNQPQHF. In nucleotides, the CDR3 is TGTGCCAGTAGGACTACCTTTAATAGCAATCAGCCCCAGCATTTT.

This clonotype rates as medium-sized. The chain carries TRBV7-2 and TRBJ1-1, with a tentative D call TRBD1 (5 bases). This CDR3 contains 15 residues. From germline, CDR1 is SGHTA and CDR2 FQGNSA. V gave up 5 bases and J gave up 1 base, with 14 bases separating them. The CDR3 protein is CASSHTQERNTEAFF. In DNA, the CDR3 is TGTGCCAGCAGCCATACACAGGAGAGGAACACTGAAGCTTTCTTT.

This clonotype was found a few times. The rearrangement links TRBV12-3 or TRBV12-4 to TRBJ2-5; possibly TRBD2 for D (6 bases). Trimming shortened V by 4 bases and J by 4 bases, and 10 bases separated the two germline ends. This CDR3 region has 13 residues. CDR3 nucleotide sequence: TGTGCCAGCAGTTCCCTCGGGGGAGAGACCCAGTACTTC. This sequence encodes CASSSLGGETQYF.

The chain couples TRBV24-1 to TRBJ1-6, with D possibly TRBD1 on 6 matching bases. This CDR3 has 13 residues. Between the trimmed V and J ends, which lost 10 bases and 9 bases, there was a span of 15 bases. Germline-derived CDR1 and CDR2 are KGHDR and SFDVKD. The CDR3 DNA reads TGTGCCACTCAGCAACAGGGTGCTTCACCCCTCCACTTT. This encodes CATQQQGASPLHF.

The chain is built from TRBV6-1 and TRBJ2-3, with TRBD2 identical over 9 bases. The CDR3 contains 16 residues. With 4 bases clipped from V and 3 bases from J, the junction kept 8 bases outside the gene matches. In germline, CDR1 is MNHNS, CDR2 SASEGT. The CDR3 bases are TGTGCCAGCAGTGCGGCGGGGGGGCCGGGGACAGATACGCAGTATTTT. This encodes CASSAAGGPGTDTQYF.

V gene TRBV2 combines with J gene TRBJ1-1; no clear D. Germline CDR1 and CDR2: SNHLY and FYNNEI. Trimming left V 4 bases short and J 0 bases short, with 12 bases between. This CDR3 spans 15 amino acids. The CDR3 coding sequence is TGTGCCAGCAGTGTCCGTGCCAGCCTGAACACTGAAGCTTTCTTT. Translating gives CASSVRASLNTEAFF.

CDR3 protein: CASSFSGGADTQYF. In DNA form, the CDR3 reads TGTGCCAGCAGCTTTAGCGGGGGGGCAGATACGCAGTATTTT. The genes are TRBV7-3 and TRBJ2-3; TRBD2 aligns across 11 bases. The CDR3 runs to 14 residues. Germline trimming cut 3 bases from V and 4 bases from J; bases unmatched to any gene: 0. Germline CDR1 SGHTA, CDR2 FQGTGA.

V is TRBV7-3 and J is TRBJ1-6, with D possibly matching TRBD1 (5 bases). V was pared by 5 bases and J by 9 bases, with 14 bases between. Germline lookup yields CDR1 SGHTA and CDR2 FQGTGA. The CDR3 spans 14 residues. The CDR3 sequence is CASSTQGRGSPLHF. In DNA form, the CDR3 reads TGTGCCAGCAGCACCCAGGGTCGCGGTTCACCCCTCCACTTT.

The chain uses TRBV7-8 and TRBJ2-7, with D perhaps TRBD2 (5 bases). CDR1 and CDR2 (germline): SGHVS, FQNEAQ. Trimming stripped 6 bases from V and 3 bases from J, with 9 bases between. CDR3 length: 12 amino acids. The CDR3 DNA reads TGTGCCAGCAGGGGAGTGGGCTACGAGCAGTACTTC. This encodes CASRGVGYEQYF.

V and J are TRBV7-2 and TRBJ1-6; 8 bases fit TRBD1. The germline V gene encodes CDR1 SGHTA and CDR2 FQGNSA. The CDR3 runs to 14 residues. With V trimmed by 2 bases and J by 14 bases, 8 bases remained unmatched. The CDR3, as DNA: TGTGCCAGCAGCTTAACAGGGACAGGTCAGTCCCTCCACTTT. It specifies CASSLTGTGQSLHF.